The 13 T cell receptor beta chains in this list originate from one sample, sequenced in a study of read filtering for tumor transcriptome and immune sequencing. This library used roughly 400 ng RNA and molecular barcoded adaptors spanning alpha/delta and beta/gamma chains. MiXCR, applied by TCRdb to the reads, yields one record per CDR3 protein. The table lists tens of thousands of distinct CDR3 sequences, 20% to 25% of them singletons. The sequenced material came from a population of CD138-negative cells sorted from bone marrow. These receptors came from a donor aged 40 or over with multiple myeloma.

This clonotype was observed at least ten times. The chain has TRBV27 and TRBJ1-4; no definite D call. The germline gives CDR1 MNHEY, CDR2 SMNVEV (reference sequence). CDR3 length: 17 amino acids. The V end was cut by 1 base, the J end by 5 bases, with 17 bases between. The CDR3 nucleotides are TGTGCCAGCAGTTTATACCCCCCCCACGTCTACAATGAAAAACTGTTTTTT. Protein sequence: CASSLYPPHVYNEKLFF. Filled out from reference TRBV27 and TRBJ1-4, the complete variable domain reads EAQVTQNPRYLITVTGKKLTVTCSQNMNHEYMSWYRQDPGLGLRQIYYSMNVEVTDKGDVPEGYKVSRKEKRNFPLILESPSPNQTSLYFCASSLYPPHVYNEKLFFGSGTQLSVL.

This clonotype was seen repeatedly, ten times or more. The genes are TRBV12-3 or TRBV12-4 and TRBJ2-3; 8 positions agree with TRBD1. This CDR3 has 14 amino acids. With V trimmed by 6 bases and J by 4 bases, 6 bases remained unmatched. CDR3 nucleotides: TGTGCCAGCAGGCTCGGACAGGGCCCAGATACGCAGTATTTT. Translating gives CASRLGQGPDTQYF.

The table lists this clonotype with many counts. The rearrangement uses TRBV5-1 and TRBJ2-7, with 7 bases fitting TRBD2. The CDR3 has 13 residues. V lost 4 bases and J lost 7; bases outside the gene matches: 8. Germline-derived CDR1 and CDR2 are SGHRS and YFSETQ. CDR3 residues: CASSLSGPPEQYF. The CDR3 DNA is TGCGCCAGCAGCCTTAGCGGGCCCCCAGAGCAGTACTTC.

This clonotype came up many times. CDR3 nucleotides: TGTGCCAGCAATGAGCAGCCACCCCTCCACTTT. This gives the protein CASNEQPPLHF. The chain couples TRBV6-1 to TRBJ1-6; D gene unclear. This CDR3 comprises 11 residues. Trimming removed 7 bases at V and 11 bases at J, with 9 bases between. CDR1 MNHNS and CDR2 SASEGT come from the germline V gene.

At least ten counts were recorded for this clonotype. This chain connects TRBV29-1 to TRBJ2-7; D possibly corresponds to TRBD1 (6 bases). Germline-derived CDR1 and CDR2 are SQVTM and ANQGSEA. The germline V and J ends were trimmed by 7 bases and 3 bases, with 13 bases remaining between them. This CDR3 has 12 residues. CDR3 sequence (DNA): TGCAGCGCCTGGACAGCGAGCTACGAGCAGTACTTC. This codes for CSAWTASYEQYF.

As to this clonotype: A much more abundant neighbour one base away suggests this may be a read error. The CDR3 DNA is TGTGCCAGCAGCTCAGATCGATCTGGAAACACCATATATTTT. This codes for CASSSDRSGNTIYF. This sequence joins TRBV7-8 and TRBJ1-3; no firm D call. CDR3 size: 14 residues. Germline V lookup: CDR1 SGHVS, CDR2 FQNEAQ. V dropped 4 bases and J dropped 1 base, with 8 bases sitting between them.

This clonotype appeared a few times. The J gene is TRBJ2-5, the V gene TRBV5-1; D is tentatively TRBD1 or TRBD2 (5 bases each). This CDR3 region has 16 residues. Germline V gives CDR1 SGHRS, CDR2 YFSETQ. Between the trimmed V and J ends, which lost 1 base and 5 bases, there was a span of 18 bases. In DNA form, the CDR3 reads TGCGCCAGCAGCTTGCAGTCCAGGGAGTACTATGAGACCCAGTACTTC. Translated: CASSLQSREYYETQYF. Supplemented by reference TRBV5-1 and TRBJ2-5, the full variable domain reads KAGVTQTPRYLIKTRGQQVTLSCSPISGHRSVSWYQQTPGQGLQFLFEYFSETQRNKGNFPGRFSGRQFSNSRSEMNVSTLELGDSALYLCASSLQSREYYETQYFGPGTRLLVL.

This clonotype was detected many times. This chain joins TRBV5-4 and TRBJ2-3; the D gene is possibly TRBD2 (6 bases). CDR1 and CDR2 (germline): SGHNT, YYREEE (reference sequence). The CDR3 is made up of 15 amino acids. Trimming cost V 1 base and J 4 bases, with 13 bases left between them. The CDR3 DNA is TGTGCCAGCAGCTTGACTAGCTCTCGGTCAGATACGCAGTATTTT. Translating gives CASSLTSSRSDTQYF. Based on the CDR3 plus reference TRBV5-4 and TRBJ2-3, the full variable domain is ETGVTQSPTHLIKTRGQQVTLRCSSQSGHNTVSWYQQALGQGPQFIFQYYREEENGRGNFPPRFSGLQFPNYSSELNVNALELDDSALYLCASSLTSSRSDTQYFGPGTRLTVL.

In the case of this clonotype: Since a far larger clone is one base different, this is likely a read error. This CDR3 reads CAISETENTEAFF. The CDR3 DNA reads TGTGCCATCAGTGAAACAGAGAACACTGAAGCTTTCTTT. The V and J genes are TRBV10-3 and TRBJ1-1; D not resolved. The CDR3 loop spans 13 amino acids. Germline CDR1 is ENHRY and CDR2 is SYGVKD. V was pared by 3 bases and J by 1 base, with 6 bases between.

As for this clonotype: A much larger clone is a single base away; this may be a read error. The CDR3 carries no conserved terminal phenylalanine or tryptophan, so it likely arises from a read error. The chain recombines TRBV30 with TRBJ1-1; D gene unclear. This CDR3 has 15 amino acids. The germline V and J ends were trimmed by 0 bases and 4 bases, with 15 bases remaining between them. CDR1 and CDR2 from the germline V gene are GTSNPN and SVGIG (reference sequence). As DNA, the CDR3 is TGTGCCTGGAGTGTACGGGCAGGATATGCCACTGAAGCTTTCCTT. Protein sequence: CAWSVRAGYATEAFL.

This clonotype was counted many times. V is TRBV5-4 and J is TRBJ2-3, with 10 bases aligning to TRBD2. This CDR3 is built from 17 residues. The V segment lost 0 bases and the J segment 2 bases; nucleotides outside the gene matches: 6. Germline V gene lookup returns CDR1 SGHNT and CDR2 YYREEE (reference sequence). In DNA, the CDR3 is TGTGCCAGCAGCTTGGAGGAACTAGCGGGGATCACAGATACGCAGTATTTT. It codes for CASSLEELAGITDTQYF.

This clonotype ranks as medium-sized (0.01 to 0.1%). The chain joins TRBV25-1 to TRBJ2-1, with D possibly TRBD2 on 6 matching bases. This CDR3 is 16 amino acids long. The germline V gene encodes CDR1 MGHDK and CDR2 SYGVNS. The V gene lost 4 bases and the J gene lost 5 bases, with 18 bases spanning the gap. In DNA form, the CDR3 reads TGTGCCAGCAGTGGGCCCACTCGGGAGACTCACAATGAGCAGTTCTTC. Translation: CASSGPTRETHNEQFF.

To note about this clonotype: A far larger clone is just one base off, so this is likely a read error. The genes are TRBV5-8 and TRBJ2-1, with a possible D match to TRBD2 (5 bases). V lost 3 bases and J lost 2, with 15 bases in between. Looked up from germline, CDR1 is SGHTS and CDR2 is YDEGEE. The CDR3 length is 16 residues. The DNA for the CDR3 is TGTGCCAGCAGCTCACGGGCCTCGAGGGCCTACAATGAGCAGTTCTTC. It translates to CASSSRASRAYNEQFF.